This T cell receptor (beta chain) was sequenced for a study of vaccination and CD4 T cells after COVID-19. V lost 5 bases and J lost 0; bases outside the gene matches: 6. Looked up from germline, CDR1 is MNHNS and CDR2 is SASEGT. This CDR3 comprises 15 residues. To note about this clonotype: Its antigen remains unidentified.

Treatment meaning: roughly nine-day PBMC culture with coronavirus spike peptide pools or control peptides (ViraFEST assay). The unexposed donor provided CD4+ T cells, which were taken before the COVID-19 pandemic (2011-2018). If enough cells were available, CD4+ T cells from unexposed donors were probed with SARS-CoV-2 S/N and four cold-coronavirus spikes. An Oncomine TCR Beta short-read assay was used to sequence the DNA from cultured CD4+ T cells. Genomic DNA was taken out of cultured CD4+ T cells by extraction. MiXCR, run by TCRdb on the PCR reads, gives a single entry per CDR3 protein. The data contain about 8,300 distinct CDR3 sequences, around a third of them seen just once; the ten biggest clones take up 21%.

The sample comprised CD4+ T cells from blood, cultured in vitro. The TCR sequence derives from a human donor in good health. The rearrangement links TRBV6-1 to TRBJ2-7, with 8 nucleotides matching TRBD2. This chain's CDR3 is CASSRLATSSYEQYF. CDR3 sequence (DNA): TGTGCCAGCAGTCGACTAGCGACCAGCTCCTACGAGCAGTACTTC.